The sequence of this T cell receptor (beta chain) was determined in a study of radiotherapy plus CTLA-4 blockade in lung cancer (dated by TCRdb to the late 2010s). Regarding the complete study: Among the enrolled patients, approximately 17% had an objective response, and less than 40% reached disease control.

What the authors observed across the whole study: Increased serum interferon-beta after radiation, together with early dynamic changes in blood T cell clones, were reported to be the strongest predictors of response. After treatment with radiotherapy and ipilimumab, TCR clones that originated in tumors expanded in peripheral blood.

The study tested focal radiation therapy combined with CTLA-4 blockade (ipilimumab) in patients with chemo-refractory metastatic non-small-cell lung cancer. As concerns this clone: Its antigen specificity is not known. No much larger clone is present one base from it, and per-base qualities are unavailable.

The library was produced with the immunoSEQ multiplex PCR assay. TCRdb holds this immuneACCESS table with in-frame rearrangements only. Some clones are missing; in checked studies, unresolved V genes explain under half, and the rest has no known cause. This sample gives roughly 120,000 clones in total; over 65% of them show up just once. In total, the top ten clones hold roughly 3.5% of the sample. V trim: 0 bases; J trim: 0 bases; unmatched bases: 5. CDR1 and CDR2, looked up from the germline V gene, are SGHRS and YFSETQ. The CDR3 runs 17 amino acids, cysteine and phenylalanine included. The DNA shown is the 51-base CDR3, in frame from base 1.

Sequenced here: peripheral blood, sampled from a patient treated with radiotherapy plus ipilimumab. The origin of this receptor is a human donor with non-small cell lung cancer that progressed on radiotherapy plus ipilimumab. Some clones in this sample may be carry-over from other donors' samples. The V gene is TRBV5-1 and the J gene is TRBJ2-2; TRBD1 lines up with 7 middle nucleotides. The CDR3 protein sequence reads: CASSLGRGTANTGELFF. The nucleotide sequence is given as TGCGCCAGCAGCTTGGGCAGGGGGACAGCGAACACCGGGGAGCTGTTTTTT.